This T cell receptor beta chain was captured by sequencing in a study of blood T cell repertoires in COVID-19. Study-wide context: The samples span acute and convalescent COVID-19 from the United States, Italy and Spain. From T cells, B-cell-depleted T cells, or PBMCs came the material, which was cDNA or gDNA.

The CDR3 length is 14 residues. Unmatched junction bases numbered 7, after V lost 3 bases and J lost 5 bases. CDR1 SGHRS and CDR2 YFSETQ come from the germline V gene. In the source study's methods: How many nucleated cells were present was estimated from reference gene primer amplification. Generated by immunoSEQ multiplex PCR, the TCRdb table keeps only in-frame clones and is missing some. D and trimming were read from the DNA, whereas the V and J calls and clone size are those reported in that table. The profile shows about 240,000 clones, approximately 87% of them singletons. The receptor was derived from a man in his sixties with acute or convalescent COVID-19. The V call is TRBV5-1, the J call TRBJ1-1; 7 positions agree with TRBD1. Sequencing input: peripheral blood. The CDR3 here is CASSSAGGHTEAFF. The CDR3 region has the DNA TGCGCCAGCAGCTCCGCAGGGGGGCATACTGAAGCTTTCTTT.